One sample yielded the 18 T cell receptor beta chains listed below, sequenced in a study of T cells in tumors after PD-1 blockade. Assay used: immunoSEQ multiplex PCR; TCRdb lists only in-frame clones, some missing. The data contain approximately 47,000 clones, about 84% of them singletons. Material: PBMCs, obtained before anti-PD-1 treatment. The receptor source for this set is a human donor with basal cell carcinoma.

The chain employs TRBV9 and TRBJ1-2; no clear D. V was clipped by 4 bases and J by 1 base, with 14 bases between them. The CDR3 consists of 15 residues. Germline values: CDR1 SGDLS, CDR2 YYNGEE. The CDR3 coding sequence is TGTGCCAGCAGCACACTGGAGGGAAATAACTATGGCTACACCTTC. Protein product: CASSTLEGNNYGYTF.

The chain is built from TRBV4-2 and TRBJ1-2; 11 bases map to TRBD1. The junction had 8 bases not matched to a gene; V was cut back by 1 base and J by 7 bases. The CDR3 is made up of 16 amino acids. Germline CDR1 LGHNA, CDR2 YNFKEQ. The CDR3 DNA reads as TGTGCCAGCAGCCAAGCCCGGACAGGGGGCAGAGGTGGCTACACCTTC. It specifies CASSQARTGGRGGYTF.

In its sample, this clone was seen once. The V gene is TRBV7-2, the J gene TRBJ1-2; the D is unclear. In germline, CDR1 is SGHTA, CDR2 FQGNSA. Deletions cut 2 bases from V and 5 bases from J, with 21 bases between. This CDR3 has 17 residues. CDR3: CASSLNSGLAQLYGYTF. As DNA, the CDR3 is TGTGCCAGCAGCTTAAACAGCGGCCTAGCGCAATTATATGGCTACACCTTC.

The chain links TRBV5-4 to TRBJ2-2; D is possibly TRBD2 (6 bases). Germline-derived CDR1 and CDR2 are SGHNT and YYREEE (reference sequence). The length of the CDR3 is 16 residues. Trimming removed 0 bases at V and 0 bases at J, with 9 bases between. CDR3 in amino acids: CASSLATGANTGELFF. The CDR3 region has the DNA TGTGCCAGCAGCTTGGCTACGGGGGCGAACACCGGGGAGCTGTTTTTT. Based on the CDR3 plus reference TRBV5-4 and TRBJ2-2, the full variable domain is ETGVTQSPTHLIKTRGQQVTLRCSSQSGHNTVSWYQQALGQGPQFIFQYYREEENGRGNFPPRFSGLQFPNYSSELNVNALELDDSALYLCASSLATGANTGELFFGEGSRLTVL.

The J gene is TRBJ2-1, the V gene TRBV30, with unresolved D. Trimming removed 3 bases at V and 7 bases at J, with 10 bases between. Germline loops: CDR1 GTSNPN, CDR2 SVGIG (reference sequence). This CDR3 spans 12 amino acids. The CDR3 bases are TGTGCCTGGAGCGCCCGGTGGAATGAGCAGTTCTTC. This sequence encodes CAWSARWNEQFF.

Only one count was recorded for this clone. The V gene is TRBV14, the J gene TRBJ2-3, with D unclear. Germline V gene data show CDR1 as SGHDN and CDR2 as FVKESK. V was cut by 5 bases and J by 4 bases, with 16 bases left in between. There are 15 residues in the CDR3. The CDR3 protein is CASSRDLPGPDTQYF. CDR3 coding DNA: TGTGCCAGCAGCAGGGATCTCCCTGGCCCAGATACGCAGTATTTT.

The rearrangement joins TRBV18 to TRBJ2-5, with 7 bases matching TRBD1. The germline V gene encodes CDR1 KGHSH and CDR2 LQKENI. Germline trimming cut 3 bases from V and 3 bases from J; bases unmatched to any gene: 13. There are 17 residues in the CDR3. CDR3 protein: CASSPIKGLTGEETQYF. Written as DNA, the CDR3 is TGTGCCAGCTCACCTATCAAGGGGCTAACAGGGGAAGAGACCCAGTACTTC.

The chain joins TRBV24-1 to TRBJ2-1, with 8 nucleotides matching TRBD1. Germline V gene sequence: CDR1 KGHDR, CDR2 SFDVKD. This CDR3 has 15 amino acids. The V gene end was trimmed by 7 bases and the J gene end by 6 bases; junction bases not matched to a gene: 10. The CDR3 DNA is TGTGCCACCAGAGAACGTGGACAGGGATCCAATGAGCAGTTCTTC. It translates to CATRERGQGSNEQFF.

CDR3 bases: TGTGCCAGCAGTTTCCAGACTAGCGGGGCCTACGAGCAGTACTTC. It yields the protein CASSFQTSGAYEQYF. The chain employs TRBV6-2 or TRBV6-3 and TRBJ2-7; 11 bases agree with TRBD2. In germline, CDR1 is MNHEY, CDR2 SVGEGT. The J segment lost 2 bases and the V segment lost 4 bases, leaving 4 bases of the junction unmatched. This CDR3 comprises 15 residues.

This clone came up a few times. The CDR3 DNA reads as TGTGCCAGCAGTCCCGGGACAGCCATAAATCAGCCCCAGCATTTT. This translates into CASSPGTAINQPQHF. This chain connects TRBV6-6 to TRBJ1-5; 7 nucleotides match TRBD1. Germline-derived CDR1 and CDR2 are MNHNY and SVGAGI (reference sequence). There are 15 residues in the CDR3. With 5 bases clipped from V and 4 bases from J, the junction kept 8 bases outside the gene matches.

The chain carries TRBV30 and TRBJ2-7; 9 bases agree with TRBD1. Germline V CDR1 and CDR2: GTSNPN, SVGIG (reference sequence). The V and J ends lost 2 bases and 6 bases, in that order; junction bases with no gene match: 8. The CDR3 totals 14 residues. CDR3 amino acids: CAWSLGDREGEQYF. The CDR3 nucleotides are TGTGCCTGGAGTCTGGGGGACAGGGAGGGCGAGCAGTACTTC.

The V and J genes are TRBV19 and TRBJ1-6; D is possibly TRBD1 (6 bases). The length of the CDR3 is 18 residues. CDR1 is LNHDA and CDR2 is SQIVND in the germline V gene (reference sequence). V dropped 0 bases and J dropped 3 bases, with 15 bases sitting between them. The chain's CDR3 is CASSIEGPRGFYNSPLHF. The CDR3 region has the DNA TGTGCCAGTAGTATAGAAGGTCCTAGGGGGTTCTATAATTCACCCCTCCACTTT.

The chain combines TRBV6-5 with TRBJ1-1, with TRBD1 identical over 8 bases. J was trimmed by 1 base and V by 6 bases; bases with no gene match: 4. This CDR3 spans 14 amino acids. CDR1 and CDR2 (germline): MNHEY, SVGAGI. This CDR3 reads CASRWTGTNTEAFF. The CDR3 DNA reads as TGTGCCAGCAGGTGGACAGGGACGAACACTGAAGCTTTCTTT.

This clone was picked up a small number of times. The gene calls are TRBV10-3 and TRBJ1-3; D is unclear. Per germline, CDR1 ENHRY and CDR2 SYGVKD. There are 19 residues in the CDR3. The V and J ends lost 3 bases and 0 bases respectively, with 21 bases between them. DNA of the CDR3: TGTGCCATCAGTGAATCAGTTATCCTTCCACAGAGCTCTGGAAACACCATATATTTT. Translation: CAISESVILPQSSGNTIYF.

This clone was seen only a few times. V is TRBV4-1 and J is TRBJ1-2; D gene unclear. Germline V gene data show CDR1 as MGHRA and CDR2 as YSYEKL. The CDR3 is 15 amino acids. V lost 0 bases to trimming and J lost 11 bases, with 19 bases between them. Here the CDR3 reads CASSQEAVRPVGYTF. CDR3 nucleotide sequence: TGCGCCAGCAGCCAAGAGGCTGTCAGACCGGTCGGGTACACCTTC.

This clone is termed medium-sized. The V gene is TRBV28, the J gene TRBJ1-3; no reliable D call. The CDR3 contains 15 residues. Germline V CDR1 and CDR2: MDHEN, SYDVKM. The V gene lost 4 bases and the J gene lost 0 bases, with 10 bases spanning the gap. CDR3 coding DNA: TGTGCCAGCAGTTATGCCCTGTACTCTGGAAACACCATATATTTT. This encodes CASSYALYSGNTIYF.

The chain employs TRBV6-5 and TRBJ2-3; TRBD1 agrees at 9 bases. Unmatched junction bases numbered 5, after V lost 6 bases and J lost 4 bases. This CDR3 is built from 14 residues. Germline V gene data show CDR1 as MNHEY and CDR2 as SVGAGI. The CDR3 loop reads CASSWDRVADTQYF. The CDR3 bases are TGTGCCAGCAGCTGGGACAGGGTGGCAGATACGCAGTATTTT.

The chain employs TRBV24-1 and TRBJ2-6, with D unresolved. CDR1 and CDR2 (germline): KGHDR, SFDVKD. With 4 bases removed from V and 0 bases from J, the gap between germline ends came to 12 bases. This CDR3 has 17 residues. CDR3 amino acids: CATSEGGLGSGANVLTF. In nucleotides, the CDR3 is TGTGCCACCAGTGAAGGTGGTCTGGGCTCTGGGGCCAACGTCCTGACTTTC.